This TCR beta chain was identified in a study of vaccination and CD4 T cells after COVID-19 (dated by TCRdb to between 2022 and 2023). General notes on the study: SARS-CoV-2 positivity had been established in the convalescent patients by nasal swab PCR, and mild disease was recorded in several of these patients and severe disease in one. In the convalescent cohort there were six males and four females, among whom were two Hispanic individuals, seven Caucasians, two Asians and one multiracial person. Participants got two doses of the Pfizer-BioNTech BNT162b2 vaccine (n=8) or two doses of the Moderna mRNA-1273 vaccine (n=2). Post-COVID blood samples from convalescent patients were collected a median of around 110 days after diagnosis, with a range of about 30 to 170 days. Post-vaccine blood samples were collected a median of around 70 days after the second vaccine dose, ranging from roughly 14 to 241 days. A few convalescent patients gave samples both early after vaccination (day 14) and late after vaccination (days 161 to 241). For stimulating the cultures, overlapping spike peptide pools were used, derived from SARS-CoV-2 as well as from the common cold coronaviruses HCoV-NL63, HCoV-OC43 and HCoV-229E. As controls, cultures received a CEFX viral epitope pool (the positive control), an HIV-1 Nef peptide pool (the negative control), or no peptide at all. In roughly 10 COVID-19 convalescent patients and several infection-naive healthy vaccine recipients, the spike-specific CD4+ TCR repertoire before mRNA vaccination was compared with the repertoire after mRNA vaccination. Results the study describes overall, beyond this receptor: In convalescent patients, a median 86.3% of post-vaccine SARS-CoV-2-reactive clones were detected only after vaccination, and vaccine-specific priming was suggested by this finding. Nearly all vaccine-specific clones in convalescent patients (304 of 307) were mono-reactive for SARS-CoV-2 spike rather than cross-reactive with common cold coronaviruses. Only a relatively small number of convalescent patients were included in the study, and early timepoints following natural infection were not analyzed. The median number of SARS-CoV-2-reactive clonotypes rose from 21 after infection to 38 after vaccination, but the change was not significant.

The time point tag for this specimen amounts to: late sampling 161 to 241 days after vaccination in three convalescent patients. Per the publication, the treatment or condition label means: roughly 10-day PBMC culture with coronavirus spike peptide pools or control peptides (ViraFEST assay). The study used the ViraFEST assay, which expanded antigen-specific T cells with peptide pools and then identified expanded clonotypes by TCR sequencing. The convalescent patients' positive SARS-CoV-2 PCR tests fell between March and December 2020, which was before the Alpha, Beta and Delta variants emerged in the United States. PBMCs were cultured at approximately 2 million per well in IMDM supplemented with roughly 5% human AB serum and about 10 IU/ml IL-2, with around 10 ug/ml peptide pools added. Half of the culture medium was replaced with fresh IL-2-containing medium on days 3 and 7. After around 11 days of culture, CD4+ T cells were isolated by negative selection with the EasySep CD4+ T cell isolation kit. Ficoll-Paque Plus gradient centrifugation was used to isolate PBMCs from whole blood, and the isolated PBMCs were then either used fresh or cryopreserved at -140C. Culture conditions were generally each tested in triplicate wells.

Points on this clonotype: Its antigen is still unknown. Base qualities are missing; no much larger clone stands one base away.

The library relied on PCR. DNA from cultured CD4+ T cells was subjected to TCR sequencing with the Oncomine TCR Beta short-read assay at the Johns Hopkins FTIC core. Genomic DNA was extracted from the cultured CD4+ T cells with the QIAamp micro DNA kit. Oncomine TCR Beta libraries from cultured CD4+ T cells were pooled using unique dual indexes and sequenced on an Illumina iSeq 100. Per the original workflow: Non-productive sequences were filtered out, and CDR3s that did not start with C, did not end with F or W, or were shorter than 7 amino acids were discarded. Antigen-specific clonotypes were identified using the MANAFEST web application through comparison of peptide-stimulated wells with reference and other culture wells. Positive clones required FDR below 0.05, an odds ratio above 5, and productive frequency above 0.1% in at least two of three replicate wells. A clonotype counted as cross-reactive if it showed significant expansion both in the SARS-CoV-2 spike wells and in at least one common cold coronavirus spike condition. Levenshtein distances (stringdist) and unrooted phylogenetic trees (ape) in R version 3.6.1 were used to assess CDR3 homology. TCRdb reprocessing: public reads trimmed at Q25 with fastp, clones called with MiXCR, in-frame beta chains kept. When rows share a CDR3 protein, they turn into one entry using the most common DNA and genes. These V and J calls are TCRdb output, not the study's own analysis. The sample profile shows fewer than 30,000 distinct CDR3 sequences; less than 45% of them were found once. Around 5% of the sample lies in the top ten.

Sequences were derived from CD4+ T cells from blood, cultured in vitro, sampled about 7 months after SARS-CoV-2 vaccination. The receptor was derived from a human donor who had recovered from COVID-19.

DNA sequence: TGCAGTGCTAGCCCGAAGAAAGATACGCAGTATTTT. It translates to CSASPKKDTQYF. The chain uses TRBV20-1 and TRBJ2-3; there is no confident call for the D gene. Reading the germline V gene (reference sequence) gives CDR1 DFQATT and CDR2 SNEGSKA. V was cut back by 3 bases and J by 5 bases, leaving a gap of 9 bases between them. From cysteine to phenylalanine, the CDR3 is 12 amino acids long. Solely the CDR3 DNA is kept, with 36 bases framed from the first base.